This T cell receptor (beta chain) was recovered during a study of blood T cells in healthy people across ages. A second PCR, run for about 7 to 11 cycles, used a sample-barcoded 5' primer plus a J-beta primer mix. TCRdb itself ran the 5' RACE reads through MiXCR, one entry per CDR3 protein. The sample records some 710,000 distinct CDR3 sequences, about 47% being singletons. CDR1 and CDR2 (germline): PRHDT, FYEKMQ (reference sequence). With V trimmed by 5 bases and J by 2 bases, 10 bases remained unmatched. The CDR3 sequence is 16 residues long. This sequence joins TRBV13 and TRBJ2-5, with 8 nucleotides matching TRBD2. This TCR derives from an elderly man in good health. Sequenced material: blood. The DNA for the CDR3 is TGTGCCAGCAGCAATGAACTAGCGGCCCCTCAAGAGACCCAGTACTTC. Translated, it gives CASSNELAAPQETQYF.